This T cell receptor beta chain was obtained from a study of T cells in Graves' hyperthyroidism and ophthalmopathy. Across the study: Peripheral blood draws took place at initial diagnosis, ahead of any treatment. Overall study results and limits: Blood also carried most thyroid clonotypes expanded above 0.001.

This clonotype was counted ten times or more. The antigen is not known. Germline V lookup: CDR1 MNHEY, CDR2 SVGAGI. The CDR3 contains 12 residues. The V gene lost 4 bases and the J gene lost 4 bases, with 8 bases spanning the gap. Amplification targeted TCR beta CDR3 regions from RNA transcripts. TCR CDR3 regions were first amplified by RT-PCR with HTBI primers. TCRdb used MiXCR to reprocess the multiplex PCR reads, holding one entry per CDR3 protein. The sample holds 450,000 to 650,000 distinct CDR3 sequences, under 25% seen once. The chain carries TRBV6-5 and TRBJ2-7; D is ambiguous. This clonotype originated in a young man with Graves' hyperthyroidism. Sequenced sample: blood. This CDR3 reads CASSWTRYEQYF. In DNA form, the CDR3 reads TGTGCCAGCAGTTGGACCCGGTACGAGCAGTACTTC.